A selection of T cell receptor beta chains follows, all from one sample in a study of blood T cell repertoires in COVID-19. TCRdb keeps only in-frame clones here, not all; method: immunoSEQ multiplex PCR. The repertoire holds roughly 200,000 clones, 89% seen once, with approximately 2.3% in the top ten. Specimen: PBMCs or T cells enriched from blood (not recorded which). These receptors came from a woman aged 35 to 49 with acute COVID-19. CDR3s include the opening cysteine and the closing phenylalanine or tryptophan. D genes are given only for firm matches. A clone size is listed for some rows: how often the clone was seen (once, few, many), or a class if it is expanded.

V gene	clone size	D gene	J gene	CDR3 protein	CDR3 DNA
TRBV19	NA	TRBD2	TRBJ2-7	CASSDGTSWYEQYF	TGTGCCAGTAGTGACGGGACTAGTTGGTACGAGCAGTACTTC
TRBV9	NA	TRBD2	TRBJ2-5	CASSRQGGETQYF	TGTGCCAGCAGCCGGCAGGGAGGGGAGACCCAGTACTTC
TRBV9	NA	NA	TRBJ2-5	CASSVSPTGLGETQYF	TGTGCCAGCAGCGTGAGCCCCACAGGGCTGGGGGAGACCCAGTACTTC
TRBV19	NA	NA	TRBJ1-6	CASSGPQGSPLHF	TGTGCCAGTAGTGGGCCTCAGGGCTCACCCCTCCACTTT
TRBV18	NA	NA	TRBJ1-4	CASSRRGLPINEKLFF	TGTGCCAGCTCACGTCGGGGTCTCCCGATTAATGAAAAACTGTTTTTT
TRBV4-2	few	NA	TRBJ2-2	CASSPYSITGELFF	TGTGCCAGCAGCCCGTACTCAATTACCGGGGAGCTGTTTTTT
TRBV9	NA	NA	TRBJ2-3	CASSVTSAGTDTQYF	TGTGCCAGCAGCGTAACATCTGCCGGCACAGATACGCAGTATTTT
TRBV3-1/TRBV3-2	NA	TRBD2	TRBJ2-1	CASSQNKGLAGVRSYNEQFF	TGTGCCAGCAGCCAAAATAAGGGACTAGCGGGAGTTCGGTCCTACAATGAGCAGTTCTTC
TRBV12-3/TRBV12-4	NA	NA	TRBJ2-1	CASSSGGSNEQFF	TGTGCCAGCAGCTCGGGGGGCTCAAATGAGCAGTTCTTC
TRBV25-1	NA	TRBD2	TRBJ2-2	CASSARTSGIMGTGELFF	TGTGCCAGCAGTGCCAGGACTAGCGGGATAATGGGTACCGGGGAGCTGTTTTTT
TRBV19	once	NA	TRBJ1-1	CASSLRGAVEAFF	TGTGCCAGTAGTCTTCGGGGGGCGGTTGAAGCTTTCTTT
TRBV6-2/TRBV6-3	few	NA	TRBJ1-1	CASSYTDKNTEAFF	TGTGCCAGCAGTTACACAGACAAGAACACTGAAGCTTTCTTT
TRBV16	NA	NA	TRBJ1-2	CASSGGGAKRYGYTF	TGTGCCAGCAGCGGAGGGGGGGCGAAGAGATATGGCTACACCTTC
TRBV19	NA	TRBD1	TRBJ1-6	CASTPRGSIPGQDNSPLHF	TGTGCCAGTACCCCCCGGGGAAGTATTCCGGGACAGGATAATTCACCCCTCCACTTT
TRBV5-6	NA	NA	TRBJ2-3	CASSLDWNTQYF	TGTGCCAGCAGCCTCGACTGGAATACGCAGTATTTT
TRBV18	NA	NA	TRBJ2-7	CASSLYRDGSYEQYF	TGTGCCAGCTCACTGTACAGGGATGGATCCTACGAGCAGTACTTC
TRBV2	NA	NA	TRBJ1-1	CASSSGQGRTEAFF	TGTGCCAGCAGTAGTGGGCAGGGAAGGACTGAAGCTTTCTTT
TRBV5-1	NA	NA	TRBJ2-3	CASSLVLLNTDTQYF	TGCGCCAGCAGCTTGGTTTTGCTAAACACAGATACGCAGTATTTT
TRBV20-1	NA	TRBD2	TRBJ2-3	CSASMTSGGEDTQYF	TGCAGTGCTAGTATGACTAGCGGGGGGGAAGATACGCAGTATTTT
TRBV6-5	NA	TRBD1	TRBJ2-7	CASSWGTASKDEQYF	TGTGCCAGCAGTTGGGGGACAGCCTCTAAGGACGAGCAGTACTTC
TRBV4-1	NA	TRBD1	TRBJ2-5	CASSPLGQGGSQETQYF	TGCGCCAGCAGCCCCCTAGGACAGGGAGGTAGCCAAGAGACCCAGTACTTC
TRBV5-1	NA	TRBD1	TRBJ2-5	CASSRGQGARETQYF	TGCGCCAGCAGTCGGGGACAGGGGGCGAGAGAGACCCAGTACTTC
TRBV2	NA	TRBD1	TRBJ1-2	CASRDRVPYGYTF	TGTGCCAGCAGGGACAGGGTGCCCTATGGCTACACCTTC
TRBV4-2	NA	TRBD1	TRBJ1-4	CASSQDGQGNEKLFF	TGTGCCAGCAGCCAAGACGGACAGGGGAATGAAAAACTGTTTTTT
TRBV12-5	NA	TRBD2	TRBJ2-2	CASGSTRLAGGTGELFF	TGTGCTAGTGGTTCCACGAGACTAGCGGGAGGCACCGGGGAGCTGTTTTTT
TRBV7-3	NA	TRBD1	TRBJ2-7	CASSSTGGGMGEQYF	TGTGCCAGCAGCTCCACAGGGGGTGGAATGGGCGAGCAGTACTTC
TRBV5-4	NA	NA	TRBJ1-6	CASSLGGDTYSPLHF	TGTGCCAGCAGCCTTGGTGGGGACACTTATTCACCCCTCCACTTT
TRBV5-1	once	TRBD2	TRBJ2-3	CASSFVLAETTDTQYF	TGCGCCAGCAGCTTCGTACTAGCGGAGACCACAGATACGCAGTATTTT
TRBV30	NA	TRBD2	TRBJ2-1	CAWSVWLAGEIPSEQFF	TGTGCCTGGAGTGTTTGGTTAGCGGGAGAAATTCCCAGTGAGCAGTTCTTC
TRBV11-2	NA	NA	TRBJ2-3	CASSFIPDTQYF	TGTGCCAGCAGCTTTATCCCAGATACGCAGTATTTT
TRBV4-2	NA	NA	TRBJ1-1	CASSQDVAGGRTEAFF	TGTGCCAGCAGCCAAGATGTAGCGGGGGGCAGGACTGAAGCTTTCTTT
TRBV6-8	NA	TRBD1	TRBJ2-7	CASTRDRGKSVREQYF	TGTGCCAGCACTAGGGACAGGGGGAAATCGGTTCGCGAGCAGTACTTC
TRBV6-1	NA	NA	TRBJ1-5	CASSESSRDQPQHF	TGTGCCAGCAGTGAATCGAGCCGGGATCAGCCCCAGCATTTT
TRBV4-3	NA	TRBD1	TRBJ2-5	CASSPTTGSQETQYF	TGCGCCAGCAGCCCGACGACAGGGTCCCAAGAGACCCAGTACTTC
TRBV5-1	NA	NA	TRBJ1-5	CASSLTGVSNQPQHF	TGCGCCAGCAGCTTGACAGGAGTGAGCAATCAGCCCCAGCATTTT
TRBV11-2	NA	TRBD1	TRBJ1-2	CASSFARATGTVPNYGYTF	TGTGCCAGCAGCTTTGCCCGTGCCACCGGGACAGTCCCTAACTATGGCTACACCTTC
TRBV29-1	NA	NA	TRBJ2-4	CSVRTVLAKNIQYF	TGCAGCGTTCGGACAGTGCTAGCCAAAAACATTCAGTACTTC
TRBV5-1	NA	NA	TRBJ1-2	CASSDQTYYGYTF	TGCGCCAGCAGTGATCAAACATACTATGGCTACACCTTC
TRBV4-1	once	NA	TRBJ1-4	CASSQGKDGRDEKLFF	TGCGCCAGCAGCCAAGGAAAGGACGGGAGGGATGAAAAACTGTTTTTT
TRBV2	NA	NA	TRBJ1-5	CASSIGGSNQPQHF	TGTGCCAGCAGTATTGGGGGGAGCAATCAGCCCCAGCATTTT
TRBV5-1	NA	NA	TRBJ2-3	CASSLIQDTDTQYF	TGCGCCAGCAGCTTGATCCAGGACACAGATACGCAGTATTTT
TRBV2	NA	NA	TRBJ1-4	CASRPGADGREKLFF	TGTGCCAGCAGACCTGGGGCAGATGGGCGCGAAAAACTGTTTTTT
TRBV30	NA	TRBD1	TRBJ1-2	CAWSSGTGGGYTF	TGTGCCTGGAGTTCCGGGACAGGGGGAGGCTACACCTTC
TRBV11-2	NA	NA	TRBJ1-6	CASSSGGQWGNSPLHF	TGTGCCAGCAGCTCTGGAGGGCAATGGGGAAATTCACCCCTCCACTTT
TRBV18	NA	TRBD1	TRBJ2-7	CASSPPAFEDRYLKQYF	TGTGCCAGCTCACCACCCGCATTCGAGGACAGGTACCTCAAGCAGTACTTC
TRBV5-1	once	TRBD2	TRBJ2-1	CASSAGASGAYNEQFF	TGCGCCAGCAGCGCTGGGGCTAGCGGGGCCTACAATGAGCAGTTCTTC
TRBV2	NA	NA	TRBJ1-3	CASSVISGNTIYF	TGTGCCAGCAGTGTTATCTCTGGAAACACCATATATTTT
TRBV7-8	NA	TRBD2	TRBJ2-3	CASSSILAGFTDTQYF	TGTGCCAGCAGCTCGATACTAGCGGGGTTCACAGATACGCAGTATTTT
TRBV5-1	NA	TRBD1	TRBJ1-1	CASSQDRAEAFF	TGCGCCAGCAGCCAGGACAGGGCTGAAGCTTTCTTT
TRBV14	NA	NA	TRBJ1-4	CASSQESKGFATNEKLFF	TGTGCCAGCAGCCAAGAGTCTAAGGGGTTTGCAACTAATGAAAAACTGTTTTTT
TRBV12-5	NA	NA	TRBJ2-7	CASGWGTSGEQYF	TGTGCTAGTGGTTGGGGGACAAGCGGCGAGCAGTACTTC
TRBV27	NA	TRBD1	TRBJ1-2	CASSFQGANYGYTF	TGTGCCAGTTCTTTTCAGGGGGCCAACTATGGCTACACCTTC
TRBV10-1	NA	NA	TRBJ2-7	CASSESNGGKQYF	TGCGCCAGCAGTGAGTCGAATGGGGGCAAGCAGTACTTC
TRBV29-1	NA	TRBD1	TRBJ2-7	CSVEVRDRNYEQYF	TGCAGCGTTGAAGTACGGGACAGGAATTACGAGCAGTACTTC
TRBV10-2	NA	NA	TRBJ2-7	CASSDGGVNEQYF	TGCGCCAGCAGTGATGGAGGGGTCAACGAGCAGTACTTC